Listed here are 5 T cell receptor beta chains from one sample, sequenced in a study of T and B cells in COVID-19 patients. BIOMED2 TRB-A/B primer pools were used in multiplex TRB PCR. Via MiXCR, TCRdb re-called the multiplex PCR reads, giving one row per CDR3 protein. The sample lists 20,000 to 25,000 distinct CDR3 sequences; 25% to 30% were seen once. Blood genomic DNA input for TRB amplification was about 240-550 ng. The sample taken for sequencing was blood. These receptor sequences come from a human donor who had recovered from COVID-19.

This sequence joins TRBV6-1 and TRBJ1-2; TRBD1 aligns across 12 bases. V gave up 5 bases and J gave up 14 bases; unmatched junction bases: 9. CDR1 MNHNS and CDR2 SASEGT come from the germline V gene. This CDR3 spans 13 amino acids. DNA of the CDR3: TGTGCCAGCAGTAACTCCGGGACAGGGGGCCAAACCTTC. It yields the protein CASSNSGTGGQTF.

In its sample, this clonotype was seen a few times. The chain uses TRBV5-6 and TRBJ2-5, with unresolved D. The CDR3 length is 14 residues. Germline assignment: CDR1 SGHDT and CDR2 YYEEEE. Between the trimmed V and J ends, which lost 0 bases and 2 bases, there was a span of 8 bases. The DNA for the CDR3 is TGTGCCAGCAGCTTGGGTCCCGGACAAGAGACCCAGTACTTC. Encoded protein: CASSLGPGQETQYF.

CDR3 in DNA: TGTGCCAGCAGTTACGGGGTTCTAGGGGCGGGAAACACCATATATTTT. Translated: CASSYGVLGAGNTIYF. The chain combines TRBV6-5 with TRBJ1-3, with a possible D match to TRBD1 (5 bases). Germline CDR1 MNHEY, CDR2 SVGAGI. Trimming removed 2 bases from V and 4 bases from J, with 15 bases in between. The length of the CDR3 is 16 residues.

This clonotype was picked up one time. The rearrangement links TRBV7-9 to TRBJ1-2; perhaps TRBD1 as D (5 bases). The CDR3 spans 13 residues. The germline V gene has CDR1 SEHNR and CDR2 FQNEAQ (reference sequence). Trimming stripped 5 bases from V and 7 bases from J, with 14 bases between. CDR3 sequence reads: CASSQVGGSGYTF. In DNA form, the CDR3 reads TGTGCCAGCAGCCAAGTCGGGGGAAGTGGCTACACCTTC.

There are a few counts of this clonotype. CDR3 nucleotide sequence: TGTGCCAGCAGTGATGGGACTGTATATGGCTACACCTTC. Translation gives CASSDGTVYGYTF. This rearrangement joins TRBV6-1 to TRBJ1-2; weak D call: TRBD1 (5 bases). This CDR3 has 13 residues. Looked up from germline, CDR1 is MNHNS and CDR2 is SASEGT. Trimming stripped 3 bases from V and 5 bases from J, with 10 bases between.